This T cell receptor (beta chain) was captured in a study of blood T cell repertoires in COVID-19. As originally analysed: From reference gene primer amplification, estimates of nucleated cell counts were derived. Here immunoSEQ multiplex PCR was the method, and the copy in TCRdb shows in-frame clones only, minus some. D and trimming were read from the DNA, whereas the V and J calls and clone size are those reported in that table. The data show hundreds of thousands of clones, 83% seen once. Categorization into cohorts depended on clinical history that participants reported. CDR1 is SGDLS and CDR2 is YYNGEE in the germline V gene. V shed 0 bases, J shed 2 bases, and the junction held 7 bases outside the gene matches. The length of the CDR3 is 17 residues.

The chain combines TRBV9 with TRBJ2-5; the match to TRBD2 covers 10 bases. This receptor was taken from a woman aged 45-65 years who had been exposed to COVID-19. Sequences were obtained from PBMCs or T cells enriched from blood (not recorded which). CDR3 sequence (DNA): TGTGCCAGCAGCGTAGTGCCGACTAGCGGGCCTCAAGAGACCCAGTACTTC. Amino acids: CASSVVPTSGPQETQYF.